The 5 T cell receptor beta chains below all came from one sample that was sequenced in a study of blood T cell repertoires in COVID-19. Sequencing was performed with immunoSEQ multiplex PCR; in TCRdb, only in-frame clones are kept and a portion is missing. Of over 300,000 clones listed, roughly 90% were seen once; the top ten hold 0.95% to 1%. Sequenced input: PBMCs or T cells enriched from blood (not recorded which). These receptors were collected from a woman in her 30s with acute COVID-19.

V is TRBV7-2 and J is TRBJ2-1, with 7 nucleotides matching TRBD1. Germline trimming cut 4 bases from V and 8 bases from J; bases unmatched to any gene: 5. Germline CDR1 reads SGHTA; CDR2 reads FQGNSA. This CDR3 has 13 residues. The chain's CDR3 is CASSSRTGDEQFF. CDR3 bases: TGTGCCAGCAGCTCTCGGACAGGAGATGAGCAGTTCTTC.

This clone has just a few counts. V gene TRBV10-3 combines with J gene TRBJ1-4, with 7 bases aligning to TRBD1. This CDR3 contains 15 residues. V lost 11 bases, J lost 5 bases, and 14 bases stayed unmatched. Germline V gene lookup returns CDR1 ENHRY and CDR2 SYGVKD. CDR3 sequence reads: CAAGAVPQGNEKLFF. The CDR3 DNA reads as TGTGCCGCCGGGGCGGTTCCACAGGGGAATGAAAAACTGTTTTTT.

The CDR3 reads CASFRARLDYGYTF. The CDR3, as DNA: TGTGCCAGCTTTAGAGCGCGCCTAGACTATGGCTACACCTTC. The gene calls are TRBV21-1 and TRBJ1-2. TRBV21-1 is flagged as a pseudogene. The CDR3 runs 14 residues.

The rearrangement links TRBV20-1 to TRBJ2-7; the D gene is possibly TRBD2 (6 bases). The V end lost 3 bases, the J end lost 4 bases, and 10 bases lay between the germline ends. This CDR3 contains 12 residues. The germline gives CDR1 DFQATT, CDR2 SNEGSKA (reference sequence). The CDR3 nucleotides are TGCAGTGCTAGTATAGCGGAGTACGAGCAGTACTTC. Translating gives CSASIAEYEQYF.

This clone came up once. The chain uses TRBV3-1 (or the pseudogene TRBV3-2) and TRBJ1-4; D gene unclear. Germline assignment: CDR1 LGHDT and CDR2 YNNKEL (reference sequence). Trimming removed 4 bases at V and 5 bases at J, with 14 bases between. The CDR3 runs 15 residues. The CDR3 is CASSPRGSTNEKLFF. The CDR3 DNA reads as TGTGCCAGCAGCCCTCGTGGGTCGACAAATGAAAAACTGTTTTTT.